Listed here is a single T cell receptor beta chain. Its antigen remains unidentified. This CDR3 comprises 15 residues. J gave up 5 bases and V 4 bases, and 6 bases lay outside the gene matches. The germline V gene encodes CDR1 MNHEY and CDR2 SMNVEV (reference sequence). The sample belongs to a study of Ad26.COV2.S vaccination and SARS-CoV-2 variants. Across the study: Donor got 5x10^10 or 1x10^11 viral particles of Ad26.COV2.S. Whole-study results and caveats: Reportedly, spike-specific CD8+ and CD4+ T cell responses achieved substantial breadth once vaccination had taken place.

The treatment denotes: some 20 received Ad26.COV2.S at low or high dose, single or two shots; about 5 received placebo; per-sample allocation not given. Samples were taken on day 63 after the first vaccine or placebo injection. The sample came from a Boston adult aged 18-55 years. Wuhan-strain spike was delivered by a replication-incompetent Ad26 vector. Profiled with immunoSEQ multiplex PCR; TCRdb holds only in-frame clones, not every one. The table has about 460,000 clones, 89% seen once; the top ten hold approximately 1.7%. This material consisted of peripheral blood, taken in a trial of Ad26.COV2.S vaccine versus placebo. This receptor was obtained from a person between 18 and 65 years old who received the Ad26.COV2.S COVID-19 vaccine or a placebo. The rearrangement uses TRBV27 and TRBJ2-5; 11 bases agree with TRBD2. CDR3 residues: CASSSALAGAETQYF. The CDR3 DNA follows: TGTGCCAGCAGTTCCGCACTAGCGGGAGCTGAGACCCAGTACTTC.